The 21 T cell receptor beta chains below were found in one sample sequenced in a study of graft-versus-host responses after intestinal transplantation. Profiled with immunoSEQ multiplex PCR; TCRdb holds only in-frame clones, not every one. The sample has roughly 20,000 clones; roughly 44% are singletons. Plated together were around 200,000 CFSE-labeled responder cells and around 200,000 irradiated, violet-dye-labeled stimulator cells. Sequenced material: alloreactive CD8+ T cells from a mixed lymphocyte reaction culture, taken before transplantation. Sample subset: CFSE-low proliferating T cells sorted from roughly six-day pre-transplant mixed lymphocyte reaction (GvH or HvG direction). Every receptor here comes from a human patient who was an organ donor for intestinal transplantation.

This rearrangement joins TRBV30 to TRBJ2-7; 9 positions match TRBD2. CDR1 is GTSNPN and CDR2 is SVGIG in the germline V gene (reference sequence). The V gene end was trimmed by 7 bases and the J gene end by 2 bases; junction bases not matched to a gene: 15. CDR3 length: 16 amino acids. The CDR3, as DNA: TGTGCCTCCGGGGCCCGCCCTAGCGGGACCCCCTACGAGCAGTACTTC. Its translation: CASGARPSGTPYEQYF.

This chain uses TRBV29-1 with TRBJ2-7; weak D call: TRBD2 (5 bases). Germline CDR1 reads SQVTM; CDR2 reads ANQGSEA. This CDR3 is 15 amino acids long. V was pared by 7 bases and J by 0 bases, with 19 bases between. CDR3 DNA sequence: TGCAGCGACCCCGGGGTTTGGCCTCCCTCCTACGAGCAGTACTTC. This sequence encodes CSDPGVWPPSYEQYF.

This clone was seen only once. This chain links TRBV6-6 with TRBJ2-2; D remains ambiguous. Germline CDR1 MNHNY, CDR2 SVGAGI (reference sequence). Trimming stripped 5 bases from V and 7 bases from J, with 17 bases between. The CDR3 has 15 residues. CDR3 in DNA: TGTGCCAGCAGTCCCTATCGGACCGAGGTCGGGGAGCTGTTTTTT. Translating it yields CASSPYRTEVGELFF.

This chain links TRBV7-8 with TRBJ2-5; 7 bases are shared with TRBD2. The CDR3 length is 13 residues. The junction had 4 bases not matched to a gene; V was cut back by 2 bases and J by 7 bases. CDR1 and CDR2 (germline): SGHVS, FQNEAQ. The CDR3 protein is CASSLRAGWTQYF. Written as DNA, the CDR3 is TGTGCCAGCAGCTTACGAGCGGGGTGGACCCAGTACTTC.

This clone was recorded only once. J is TRBJ2-1 and V is TRBV7-6; possibly TRBD1 for D (6 bases). This CDR3 spans 15 amino acids. Germline V gives CDR1 SGHVS, CDR2 FNYEAQ. V was shortened by 1 base and J by 4 bases, with 11 bases between the two germline ends. The CDR3 DNA sequence: TGTGCCAGCAGCTTAGAAGGGACAACTTACAATGAGCAGTTCTTC. This sequence encodes CASSLEGTTYNEQFF.

The chain has TRBV27 and TRBJ2-7; 7 bases agree with TRBD1. The trim removed 4 bases at V and 6 bases at J, leaving 6 bases unmatched. This CDR3 is built from 13 residues. CDR1 is MNHEY and CDR2 is SMNVEV in the germline V gene (reference sequence). CDR3 in amino acids: CASSSVPGGEQYF. CDR3 sequence (DNA): TGTGCCAGCAGTTCAGTGCCAGGGGGCGAGCAGTACTTC.

V usage is TRBV9 and J usage is TRBJ2-2; D is unresolved. The CDR3 runs 11 residues. V shed 4 bases and J shed 6 bases, with 4 bases lying between them. Germline CDR1 and CDR2: SGDLS and YYNGEE. CDR3 nucleotides: TGTGCCAGCAGCACTCCCGGGGAGCTGTTTTTT. Protein product: CASSTPGELFF.

The chain has TRBV28 and TRBJ1-2; tentative D call: TRBD1 (5 bases). The CDR3 is made up of 15 amino acids. Trimming shortened V by 5 bases and J by 4 bases, and 17 bases separated the two germline ends. Per the germline V gene, CDR1 is MDHEN and CDR2 is SYDVKM. In DNA form, the CDR3 reads TGTGCCAGCAGTCCATGGTCACAGGCTCTCTATGGCTACACCTTC. This sequence encodes CASSPWSQALYGYTF.

There are a few counts of this clone. The genes are TRBV6-5 and TRBJ1-2, with a possible D match to TRBD1 (6 bases). CDR1 and CDR2 from the germline V gene are MNHEY and SVGAGI. The CDR3 covers 15 residues. V shed 2 bases and J shed 8 bases, with 18 bases lying between them. Here the CDR3 reads CASSYGQSLLGGYTF. For the CDR3, the DNA is TGTGCCAGCAGTTACGGACAGTCCTTACTAGGAGGCTACACCTTC.

The rearrangement uses TRBV5-5 and TRBJ2-1; D could derive from TRBD1 or TRBD2 (5 bases each). Trimming took 1 base from V and 2 from J, leaving 10 bases between them. CDR3 length equals 15 residues. Per the germline V gene, CDR1 is SGHKS and CDR2 is YYEKEE (reference sequence). The CDR3 sequence: CASSLRGRTYNEQFF. In nucleotides, the CDR3 is TGTGCCAGCAGCTTGCGGGGCAGAACCTACAATGAGCAGTTCTTC. Full variable domain (rest looked up from reference TRBV5-5 and TRBJ2-1): DAGVTQSPTHLIKTRGQQVTLRCSPISGHKSVSWYQQVLGQGPQFIFQYYEKEERGRGNFPDRFSARQFPNYSSELNVNALLLGDSALYLCASSLRGRTYNEQFFGPGTRLTVL.

The chain is built from TRBV19 and TRBJ1-2; possibly TRBD1 for D (5 bases). V lost 3 bases to trimming and J lost 8 bases, with 16 bases between them. Per germline, CDR1 LNHDA and CDR2 SQIVND (reference sequence). This CDR3 is built from 14 residues. The CDR3 here is CASSIVKGPIGYTF. The CDR3 region has the DNA TGTGCCAGTAGTATCGTTAAGGGACCAATAGGCTACACCTTC.

In this sample, this clone turned up a few times. The chain couples TRBV19 to TRBJ2-7; the D is unclear. Per germline, CDR1 LNHDA and CDR2 SQIVND (reference sequence). The CDR3 totals 14 residues. Trimming removed 5 bases at V and 0 bases at J, with 11 bases between. This chain's CDR3 is CASSPSVSSYEQYF. DNA of the CDR3: TGTGCCAGTAGTCCCAGTGTGAGCTCCTACGAGCAGTACTTC.

This chain links TRBV16 with TRBJ1-2, with a tentative D call TRBD1 (5 bases). Germline V gene lookup returns CDR1 KGHSY and CDR2 FQNENV. V was trimmed by 2 bases and J by 3 bases, leaving 16 bases between them. This CDR3 contains 16 residues. CDR3 sequence (DNA): TGTGCCAGCAGCCAAAACCCGTGGGGGTCCTACTATGGCTACACCTTC. Translated, it gives CASSQNPWGSYYGYTF. The full variable domain, completed using reference TRBV16 and TRBJ1-2, is GEEVAQTPKHLVRGEGQKAKLYCAPIKGHSYVFWYQQVLKNEFKFLISFQNENVFDETGMPKERFSAKCLPNSPCSLEIQATKLEDSAVYFCASSQNPWGSYYGYTFGSGTRLTVV.

J is TRBJ2-1 and V is TRBV28, with 10 nucleotides matching TRBD2. Trimming cost V 6 bases and J 6 bases; bases outside gene matches: 11. Germline V lookup: CDR1 MDHEN, CDR2 SYDVKM. The CDR3 consists of 16 residues. The CDR3: CASSKIAGGPFNEQFF. CDR3 coding DNA: TGTGCCAGCAGCAAAATAGCGGGAGGACCTTTCAATGAGCAGTTCTTC.

The V and J genes are TRBV7-2 and TRBJ2-7; 7 nucleotides agree with TRBD1. The CDR3 is 14 residues long. The trim removed 3 bases at V and 0 bases at J, leaving 2 bases unmatched. Germline V gene lookup returns CDR1 SGHTA and CDR2 FQGNSA. The DNA of the CDR3 is TGTGCCAGCAGCTTCAGGACAGGCTCCTACGAGCAGTACTTC. Residues: CASSFRTGSYEQYF. Complete variable domain (other parts from reference TRBV7-2 and TRBJ2-7): GAGVSQSPSNKVTEKGKDVELRCDPISGHTALYWYRQSLGQGLEFLIYFQGNSAPDKSGLPSDRFSAERTGGSVSTLTIQRTQQEDSAVYLCASSFRTGSYEQYFGPGTRLTVT.

CDR3 sequence reads: CASSYRVHEQYF. Written as DNA, the CDR3 is TGTGCCAGCAGTTACCGGGTCCACGAGCAGTACTTC. The J gene is TRBJ2-7, the V gene TRBV6-5; D gene ambiguous. CDR3 size: 12 residues. CDR1 is MNHEY and CDR2 is SVGAGI in the germline V gene. The V end lost 2 bases, the J end lost 5 bases, and 7 bases lay between the germline ends.

V is TRBV21-1 and J is TRBJ1-2. TRBV21-1 is a listed pseudogene. This CDR3 spans 14 amino acids. The CDR3 sequence: CASSKAYRVPGYTF. CDR3 bases: TGTGCCAGCAGCAAAGCGTATCGTGTTCCGGGCTACACCTTC.

The gene calls are TRBV6-9 and TRBJ1-2; no clear D gene. The CDR3 has 13 residues. The germline V gene has CDR1 MNHGY and CDR2 SVAAGI. The V end was cut by 3 bases, the J end by 1 base, with 6 bases between. The CDR3 DNA follows: TGTGCCAGCAGTTACAACAGTAACTATGGCTACACCTTC. This gives the protein CASSYNSNYGYTF.

The genes are TRBV28 and TRBJ1-2; D call uncertain. Germline V gene sequence: CDR1 MDHEN, CDR2 SYDVKM. V was trimmed by 6 bases and J by 4 bases, leaving 15 bases between them. This CDR3 has 14 amino acids. For the CDR3, the DNA is TGTGCCAGCAGCCGCCAGCCGTTAGGCTATGGCTACACCTTC. Translated: CASSRQPLGYGYTF.

This clone was seen a handful of times. The V gene is TRBV13, the J gene TRBJ1-1, with a tentative D call TRBD1 (6 bases). The CDR3 is 15 amino acids. Germline values: CDR1 PRHDT, CDR2 FYEKMQ (reference sequence). V was cut by 4 bases and J by 1 base, with 13 bases left in between. The CDR3 reads CASSSRDTSNTEAFF. The CDR3 DNA sequence: TGTGCCAGCAGCTCAAGGGACACCTCGAACACTGAAGCTTTCTTT.

This clone was observed a few times. The chain uses TRBV6-1 and TRBJ2-2, with D uncertain. Germline values: CDR1 MNHNS, CDR2 SASEGT. Trimming removed 7 bases at V and 4 bases at J, with 4 bases between. The CDR3 totals 11 residues. This CDR3 is CASMATGELFF. In nucleotides, the CDR3 is TGTGCCAGCATGGCCACCGGGGAGCTGTTTTTT.